The clone carrying this T cell receptor beta chain was detected ten times or more. Its specificity is not known. The data originate from a study of neurological immune-mediated disorders. Study results and limitations: The greatest TCR clonal expansion occurred in HTLV-1-associated myelopathy and the least in multiple sclerosis, which fell below healthy controls.

The cDNA was generated through 5'RACE incorporating 10-nucleotide random UMIs. The yield of each sequencing run was over 180 million TCR-beta sequences from 15-18 subjects. TCRdb reprocessed the 5' RACE reads via MiXCR and lists one record per CDR3 protein. The table has about 74,000 distinct CDR3 sequences, approximately 5.2% seen once; the top ten hold roughly 7.4%. Unsorted libraries were generated from 2 million PBMCs. These cells had been stored in RNAlater at -80 C. This CDR3 has 12 residues. The junction had 3 bases not matched to a gene; V was cut back by 5 bases and J by 5 bases. Germline V lookup: CDR1 SGHRS, CDR2 YFSETQ.

The V and J genes are TRBV5-1 and TRBJ2-5, with 7 bases fitting TRBD1. This clonotype was sampled from a man younger than 35 with multiple sclerosis. The specimen sequenced was PBMCs. DNA for the CDR3: TGCGCCAGCAGACAGGGGCCTGAGACCCAGTACTTC. As protein: CASRQGPETQYF.